The 14 T cell receptor beta chains below come from one sample, sequenced in a study of cytomegalovirus exposure and HLA in healthy donors (TCRdb year 2017). The library was generated by the immunoSEQ multiplex PCR assay. For the multiplex PCR, a mixture combining 60 forward primers for TCR Vbeta segments and 13 reverse primers for TCR Jbeta segments was used. Held by TCRdb, this immuneACCESS table contains in-frame sequences only and omits some clones. Under half of the omission traces to an unresolved V gene where checked; the cause of the rest is unknown. For this sample the table gives 150,000 to 200,000 clones, of which around 80% were detected only once. 1.5% to 2% of the sample is in the top ten clones. Material: PBMCs. The receptors stem from a man younger than 30 in good health and CMV-seronegative.

This chain links TRBV5-1 with TRBJ2-7; 7 bases are a match to TRBD1. Looked up from germline, CDR1 is SGHRS and CDR2 is YFSETQ. The CDR3 consists of 16 residues. The V segment lost 4 bases and the J segment 0 bases; nucleotides outside the gene matches: 10. This CDR3 reads CASSAYRGPSSYEQYF. DNA for the CDR3: TGCGCCAGCAGCGCCTACAGGGGACCGAGCTCCTACGAGCAGTACTTC. Combining the CDR3 with reference TRBV5-1 and TRBJ2-7 gives the whole variable domain KAGVTQTPRYLIKTRGQQVTLSCSPISGHRSVSWYQQTPGQGLQFLFEYFSETQRNKGNFPGRFSGRQFSNSRSEMNVSTLELGDSALYLCASSAYRGPSSYEQYFGPGTRLTVT.

V gene TRBV28 combines with J gene TRBJ2-4, with 7 bases lining up with TRBD2. CDR3 length equals 18 residues. Germline values: CDR1 MDHEN, CDR2 SYDVKM. The ends lost 4 bases at V and 0 bases at J; junction bases unmatched: 12. The CDR3 sequence: CASSSLGEGGLAKNIQYF. The CDR3 DNA reads TGTGCCAGCAGTTCCCTTGGGGAGGGAGGGCTAGCCAAAAACATTCAGTACTTC.

The chain is built from TRBV29-1 and TRBJ2-7; perhaps TRBD2 as D (6 bases). The germline V gene has CDR1 SQVTM and CDR2 ANQGSEA. The CDR3 contains 11 residues. V was cut by 4 bases and J by 7 bases, with 11 bases left in between. CDR3 in amino acids: CSVVAGREQYF. The CDR3 DNA follows: TGCAGCGTTGTTGCGGGACGAGAGCAGTACTTC.

About this clone: One junction end does not reproduce the germline sequence, and a read error may be involved. Other DNA sequences of this sample code for an identical CDR3. The chain recombines TRBV27 with TRBJ1-6, with D possibly matching TRBD1 (6 bases). The CDR3 sequence is 14 residues long. In germline, CDR1 is MNHEY, CDR2 SMNVEV (reference sequence). The CDR3 sequence is CASSLDGGRTPLHF. In nucleotides, the CDR3 is TGTGCCAGCAGTCTGGACGGGGGGCGAACCCCCCTTCACTTT.

The chain joins TRBV28 to TRBJ2-3; TRBD2 agrees at 8 bases. The length of the CDR3 is 15 residues. CDR1 MDHEN and CDR2 SYDVKM come from the germline V gene. With 7 bases clipped from V and 5 bases from J, the junction kept 11 bases outside the gene matches. The CDR3 bases are TGTGCCAGCACCCAGCTCGGGGGGGTGAGAGATACGCAGTATTTT. Its translation is CASTQLGGVRDTQYF. Filled out from reference TRBV28 and TRBJ2-3, the complete variable domain reads DVKVTQSSRYLVKRTGEKVFLECVQDMDHENMFWYRQDPGLGLRLIYFSYDVKMKEKGDIPEGYSVSREKKERFSLILESASTNQTSMYLCASTQLGGVRDTQYFGPGTRLTVL.

This clone appeared a single time. The V call is TRBV19, the J call TRBJ1-1; D remains ambiguous. Per germline, CDR1 LNHDA and CDR2 SQIVND (reference sequence). The V end lost 7 bases, the J end lost 1 base, and 13 bases lay between the germline ends. This CDR3 has 14 amino acids. The CDR3 region has the DNA TGTGCCAGTAAAACTAGTCCAGCGAACACTGAAGCTTTCTTT. Its translation: CASKTSPANTEAFF.

The rearrangement links TRBV6-6 to TRBJ1-2; weak D call: TRBD1 (6 bases). Germline V gives CDR1 MNHNY, CDR2 SVGAGI (reference sequence). The germline V and J ends were trimmed by 6 bases and 4 bases, with 18 bases remaining between them. The CDR3 has 15 amino acids. The CDR3 DNA reads TGTGCCAGCAGCCACCGGGACACCGTTGTCTATGGCTACACCTTC. Translating gives CASSHRDTVVYGYTF.

The V and J genes are TRBV15 and TRBJ2-7, with 7 bases fitting TRBD2. This CDR3 region has 15 residues. Germline CDR1 LNHNV, CDR2 YYDKDF (reference sequence). V dropped 0 bases and J dropped 0; count of bases not matched to a gene: 2. The CDR3 loop is CATSREGGGSYEQYF. Here the CDR3 DNA reads TGTGCCACCAGCAGAGAAGGCGGGGGCTCCTACGAGCAGTACTTC.

The V call is TRBV4-2, the J call TRBJ1-2; 8 positions match TRBD1. In germline, CDR1 is LGHNA, CDR2 YNFKEQ. V was clipped by 0 bases and J by 4 bases; unmatched bases: 4. The CDR3 runs 15 residues. The CDR3 protein is CASSQEGQAAYGYTF. In DNA form, the CDR3 reads TGTGCCAGCAGCCAAGAGGGACAGGCCGCCTATGGCTACACCTTC.

This clone was found a few times. The rearrangement uses TRBV29-1 and TRBJ1-1; maybe TRBD1 (5 bases). V was cut by 4 bases and J by 0 bases, with 15 bases left in between. This CDR3 is 15 amino acids long. Per the germline V gene, CDR1 is SQVTM and CDR2 is ANQGSEA. CDR3 loop: CSVVGAQIMNTEAFF. The CDR3 coding sequence is TGCAGCGTTGTAGGGGCACAAATAATGAACACTGAAGCTTTCTTT.

This clone was seen a handful of times. This chain connects TRBV2 to TRBJ2-3, with TRBD1 matching 9 bases. V shed 3 bases and J 2 bases; nucleotides not matched to a gene: 6. Germline assignment: CDR1 SNHLY and CDR2 FYNNEI. The CDR3 spans 16 residues. CDR3 DNA sequence: TGTGCCAGCAGTGATAAATGGGACAGGGACACAGATACGCAGTATTTT. Amino acid sequence: CASSDKWDRDTDTQYF.

The rearrangement joins TRBV5-1 to TRBJ1-4; 9 nucleotides align to TRBD1. V lost 3 bases and J lost 6; bases outside the gene matches: 3. Germline CDR1 SGHRS, CDR2 YFSETQ. CDR3 size: 14 residues. The CDR3 protein is CASSSGQGHEKLFF. The CDR3 DNA follows: TGCGCCAGCAGCTCGGGACAGGGTCATGAAAAACTGTTTTTT.

The genes are TRBV19 and TRBJ2-1; D is unresolved. Trimming removed 3 bases at V and 6 bases at J, with 3 bases between. The germline V gene encodes CDR1 LNHDA and CDR2 SQIVND (reference sequence). The CDR3 contains 11 residues. CDR3 loop: CASSIINEQFF. The CDR3 DNA reads as TGTGCCAGTAGTATTATCAATGAGCAGTTCTTC.

Written as DNA, the CDR3 is TGCGCCAGCAGCTTGGAAGGGAGCTCTGGAAACACCATATATTTT. Translated, it gives CASSLEGSSGNTIYF. The rearrangement links TRBV5-1 to TRBJ1-3; no clear D. Germline V gene lookup returns CDR1 SGHRS and CDR2 YFSETQ. Trimming took off 0 bases at V and 0 bases at J, with 7 bases between the two ends. The CDR3 spans 15 residues.